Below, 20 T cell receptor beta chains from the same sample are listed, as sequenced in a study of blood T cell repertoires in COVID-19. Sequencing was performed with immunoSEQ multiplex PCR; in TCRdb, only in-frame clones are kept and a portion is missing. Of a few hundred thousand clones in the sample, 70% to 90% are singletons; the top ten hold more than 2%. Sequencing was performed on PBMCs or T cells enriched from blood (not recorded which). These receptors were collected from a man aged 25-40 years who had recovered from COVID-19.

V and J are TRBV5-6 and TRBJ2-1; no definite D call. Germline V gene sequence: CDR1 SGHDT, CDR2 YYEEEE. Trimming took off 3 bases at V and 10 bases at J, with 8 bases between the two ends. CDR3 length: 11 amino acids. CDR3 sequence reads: CASSYSREQFF. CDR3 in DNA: TGTGCCAGCAGCTACTCTAGAGAGCAGTTCTTC.

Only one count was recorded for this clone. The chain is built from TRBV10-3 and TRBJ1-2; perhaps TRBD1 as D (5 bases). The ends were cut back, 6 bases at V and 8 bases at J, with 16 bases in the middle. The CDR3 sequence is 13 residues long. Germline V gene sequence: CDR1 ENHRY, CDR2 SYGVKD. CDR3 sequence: CAISKVQGRGYTF. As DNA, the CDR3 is TGTGCCATCAGCAAAGTCCAGGGCCGGGGCTACACCTTC.

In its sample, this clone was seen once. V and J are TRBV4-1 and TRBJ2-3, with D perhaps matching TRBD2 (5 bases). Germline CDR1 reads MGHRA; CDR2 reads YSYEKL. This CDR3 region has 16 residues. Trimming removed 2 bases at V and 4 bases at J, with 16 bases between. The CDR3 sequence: CASSQLGLLAPDTQYF. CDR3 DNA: TGCGCCAGCAGCCAACTAGGACTGCTCGCGCCAGATACGCAGTATTTT.

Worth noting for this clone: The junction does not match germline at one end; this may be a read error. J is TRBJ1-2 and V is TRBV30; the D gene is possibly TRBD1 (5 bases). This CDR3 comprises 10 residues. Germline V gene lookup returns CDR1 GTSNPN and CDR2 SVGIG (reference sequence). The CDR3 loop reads CACRMGQGLF. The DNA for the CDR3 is TGTGCCTGTCGAATGGGGCAGGGACTCTTC.

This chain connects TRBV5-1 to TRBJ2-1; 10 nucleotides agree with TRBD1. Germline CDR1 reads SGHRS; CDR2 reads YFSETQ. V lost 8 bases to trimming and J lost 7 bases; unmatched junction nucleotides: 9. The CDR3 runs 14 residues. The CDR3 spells CASRGTGVLNEQFF. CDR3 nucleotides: TGCGCCAGTCGGGGGACAGGGGTATTAAATGAGCAGTTCTTC.

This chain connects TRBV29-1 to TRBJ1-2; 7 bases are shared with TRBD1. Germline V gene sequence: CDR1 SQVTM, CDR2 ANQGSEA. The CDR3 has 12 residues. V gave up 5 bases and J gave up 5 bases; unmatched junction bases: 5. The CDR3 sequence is CSVRDREYGYTF. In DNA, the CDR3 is TGCAGCGTTCGGGACAGAGAGTATGGCTACACCTTC.

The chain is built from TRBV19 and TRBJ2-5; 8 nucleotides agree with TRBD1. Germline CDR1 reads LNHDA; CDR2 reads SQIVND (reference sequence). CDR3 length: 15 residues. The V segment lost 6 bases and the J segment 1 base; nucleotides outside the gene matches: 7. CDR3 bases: TGTGCCAGTAGCTTCCGGGACAGGACCCAAGAGACCCAGTACTTC. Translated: CASSFRDRTQETQYF.

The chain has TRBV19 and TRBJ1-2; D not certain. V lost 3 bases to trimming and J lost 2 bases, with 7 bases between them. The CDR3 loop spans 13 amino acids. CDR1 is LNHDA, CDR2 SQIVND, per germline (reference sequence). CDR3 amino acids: CASSMPTNYGYTF. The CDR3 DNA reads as TGTGCCAGTAGTATGCCCACAAACTATGGCTACACCTTC.

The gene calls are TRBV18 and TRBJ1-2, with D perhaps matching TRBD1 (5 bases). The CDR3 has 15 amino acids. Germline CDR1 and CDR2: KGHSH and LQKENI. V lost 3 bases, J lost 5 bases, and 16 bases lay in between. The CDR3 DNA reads TGTGCCAGCTCACCCTTGCACGACAGCGCTTATGGCTACACCTTC. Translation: CASSPLHDSAYGYTF.

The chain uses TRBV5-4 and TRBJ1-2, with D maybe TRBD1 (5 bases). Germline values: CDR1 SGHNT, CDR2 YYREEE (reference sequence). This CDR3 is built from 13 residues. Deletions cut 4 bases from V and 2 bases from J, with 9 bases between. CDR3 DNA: TGTGCCAGCAGCCTTCCAGGGAACTATGGCTACACCTTC. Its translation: CASSLPGNYGYTF. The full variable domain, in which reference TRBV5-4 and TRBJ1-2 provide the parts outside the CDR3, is ETGVTQSPTHLIKTRGQQVTLRCSSQSGHNTVSWYQQALGQGPQFIFQYYREEENGRGNFPPRFSGLQFPNYSSELNVNALELDDSALYLCASSLPGNYGYTFGSGTRLTVV.

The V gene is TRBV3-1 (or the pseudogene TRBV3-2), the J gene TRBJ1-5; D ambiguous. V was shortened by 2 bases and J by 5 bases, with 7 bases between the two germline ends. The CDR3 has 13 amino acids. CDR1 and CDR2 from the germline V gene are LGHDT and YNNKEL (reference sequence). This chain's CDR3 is CASSQMSDQPQHF. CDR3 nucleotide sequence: TGTGCCAGCAGCCAAATGTCCGATCAGCCCCAGCATTTT.

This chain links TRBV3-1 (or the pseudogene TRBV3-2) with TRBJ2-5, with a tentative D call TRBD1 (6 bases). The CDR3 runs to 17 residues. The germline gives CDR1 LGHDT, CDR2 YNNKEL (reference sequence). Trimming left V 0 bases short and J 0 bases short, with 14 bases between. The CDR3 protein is CASSQDPGGSYQETQYF. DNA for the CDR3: TGTGCCAGCAGCCAAGATCCTGGGGGCTCGTACCAAGAGACCCAGTACTTC.

The CDR3: CASSQDMGTTNYGYTF. The CDR3 DNA follows: TGTGCCAGCAGCCAAGATATGGGGACAACAAACTATGGCTACACCTTC. This chain joins TRBV4-2 and TRBJ1-2; a possible D gene is TRBD1 (6 bases). This CDR3 has 16 amino acids. Trimming removed 0 bases at V and 2 bases at J, with 13 bases between. Germline CDR1 reads LGHNA; CDR2 reads YNFKEQ.

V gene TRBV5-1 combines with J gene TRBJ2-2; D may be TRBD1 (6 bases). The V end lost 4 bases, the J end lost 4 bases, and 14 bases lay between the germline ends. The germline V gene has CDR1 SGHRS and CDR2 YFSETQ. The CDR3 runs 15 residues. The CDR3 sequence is CASSPVGAGTGELFF. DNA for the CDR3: TGCGCCAGCAGCCCTGTGGGGGCGGGCACCGGGGAGCTGTTTTTT.

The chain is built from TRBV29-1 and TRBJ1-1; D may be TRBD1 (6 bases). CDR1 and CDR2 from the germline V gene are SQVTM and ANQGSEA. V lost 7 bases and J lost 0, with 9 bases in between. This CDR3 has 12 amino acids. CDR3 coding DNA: TGCAGCGGTACAGGGATGAACACTGAAGCTTTCTTT. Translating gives CSGTGMNTEAFF.

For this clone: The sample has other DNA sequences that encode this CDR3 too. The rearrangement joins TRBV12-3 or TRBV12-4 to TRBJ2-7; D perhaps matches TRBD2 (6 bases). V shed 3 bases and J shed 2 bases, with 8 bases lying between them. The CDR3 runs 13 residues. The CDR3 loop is CASSLAGTYEQYF. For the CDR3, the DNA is TGTGCCAGCAGTTTGGCGGGAACCTACGAGCAGTACTTC.

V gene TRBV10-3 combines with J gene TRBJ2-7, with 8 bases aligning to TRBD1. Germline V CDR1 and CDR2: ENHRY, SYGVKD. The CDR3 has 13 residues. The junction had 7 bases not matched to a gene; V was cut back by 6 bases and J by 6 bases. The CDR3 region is CAIRDDRGGEQYF. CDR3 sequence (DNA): TGTGCCATCAGAGACGACAGGGGAGGCGAGCAGTACTTC.

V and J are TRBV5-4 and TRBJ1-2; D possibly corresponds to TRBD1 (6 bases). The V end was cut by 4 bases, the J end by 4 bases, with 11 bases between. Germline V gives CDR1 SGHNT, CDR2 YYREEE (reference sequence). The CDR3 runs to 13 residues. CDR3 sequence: CASSPGTPYGYTF. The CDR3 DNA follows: TGTGCCAGCAGCCCCGGGACACCCTATGGCTACACCTTC.

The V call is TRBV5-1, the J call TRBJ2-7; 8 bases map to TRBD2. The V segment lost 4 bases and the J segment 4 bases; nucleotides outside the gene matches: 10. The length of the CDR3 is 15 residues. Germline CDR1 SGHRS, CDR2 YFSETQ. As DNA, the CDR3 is TGCGCCAGCAGCCCCTCTGAGCGGGAGAGTTACGAGCAGTACTTC. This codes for CASSPSERESYEQYF.

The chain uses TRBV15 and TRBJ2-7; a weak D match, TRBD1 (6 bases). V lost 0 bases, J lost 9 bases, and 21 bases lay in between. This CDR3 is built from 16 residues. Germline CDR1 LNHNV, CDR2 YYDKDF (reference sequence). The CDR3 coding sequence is TGTGCCACCAGCAGAGATGTGACAGGAGGCGATTTTCGGCAGTACTTC. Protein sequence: CATSRDVTGGDFRQYF.